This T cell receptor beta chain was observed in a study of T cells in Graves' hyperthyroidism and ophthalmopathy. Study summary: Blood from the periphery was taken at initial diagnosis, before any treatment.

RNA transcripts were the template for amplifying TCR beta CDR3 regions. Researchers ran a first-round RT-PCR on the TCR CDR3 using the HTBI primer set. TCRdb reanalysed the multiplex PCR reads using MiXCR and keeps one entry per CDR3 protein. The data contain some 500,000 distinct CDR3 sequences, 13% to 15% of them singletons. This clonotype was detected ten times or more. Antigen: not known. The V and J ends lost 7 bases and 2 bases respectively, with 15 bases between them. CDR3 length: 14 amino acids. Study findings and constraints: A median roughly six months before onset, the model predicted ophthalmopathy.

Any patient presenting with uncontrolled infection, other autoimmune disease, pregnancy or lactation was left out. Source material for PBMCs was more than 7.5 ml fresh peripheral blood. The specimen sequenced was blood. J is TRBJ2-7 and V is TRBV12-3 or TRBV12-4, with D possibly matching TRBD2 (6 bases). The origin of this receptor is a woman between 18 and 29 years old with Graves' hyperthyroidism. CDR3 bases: TGTGCCAGCAATACCGGGACTGGAACCTACGAGCAGTACTTC. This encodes CASNTGTGTYEQYF.